A single sample gave rise to the 14 T cell receptor beta chains below, sequenced in a study of radiation and T cells in renal cell carcinoma. Time point given: blood 4 weeks post-SBRT, at nephrectomy. Treatment: 15 Gy SBRT to primary tumor, nephrectomy 4 weeks later. TCRdb's table, derived via immunoSEQ multiplex PCR, lists solely in-frame clones and lacks some. The sample holds roughly 45,000 clones; about 82% are singletons and the top ten take 25% to 30%. The sequences come from blood, collected from a patient whose treatment included radiotherapy and nephrectomy. The receptors originated from a woman between 65 and 79 years old with renal cell carcinoma.

This clone has a handful of counts. The rearrangement uses TRBV7-2 and TRBJ2-3; TRBD2 aligns across 14 bases. The CDR3 is 18 amino acids. V dropped 1 base and J dropped 6; count of bases not matched to a gene: 9. Germline assignment: CDR1 SGHTA and CDR2 FQGNSA. The CDR3 here is CASSLVPTSGRAEDTQYF. CDR3 bases: TGTGCCAGCAGCTTAGTTCCGACTAGCGGGAGGGCCGAGGATACGCAGTATTTT.

This clone was found once. The rearrangement joins TRBV5-4 to TRBJ2-7, with 7 nucleotides matching TRBD2. The V segment lost 4 bases and the J segment 2 bases; nucleotides outside the gene matches: 9. Germline CDR1 and CDR2: SGHNT and YYREEE (reference sequence). The CDR3 consists of 15 residues. This CDR3 is CASSRTGGSPYEQYF. Written as DNA, the CDR3 is TGTGCCAGCAGCCGGACGGGGGGAAGTCCCTACGAGCAGTACTTC.

The chain carries TRBV9 and TRBJ2-3; 8 bases are a match to TRBD1. V dropped 4 bases and J dropped 4; count of bases not matched to a gene: 5. Germline V gives CDR1 SGDLS, CDR2 YYNGEE. The CDR3 runs to 14 residues. CDR3 nucleotide sequence: TGTGCCAGCAGCCTCGGGACAGGTTCAGATACGCAGTATTTT. Its translation: CASSLGTGSDTQYF.

The V gene is TRBV5-4, the J gene TRBJ2-3; 7 positions agree with TRBD1. The CDR3 is 15 amino acids. The trim removed 0 bases at V and 2 bases at J, leaving 3 bases unmatched. Germline V gene sequence: CDR1 SGHNT, CDR2 YYREEE (reference sequence). CDR3 amino acids: CASSLEGGPTDTQYF. CDR3 coding DNA: TGTGCCAGCAGCTTGGAAGGGGGCCCCACAGATACGCAGTATTTT.

CDR3 amino acids: CASKLAVGNGYTF. The CDR3, as DNA: TGTGCCAGCAAACTGGCGGTCGGTAATGGCTACACCTTC. The V gene is TRBV27, the J gene TRBJ1-2; D is uncertain. CDR3 length: 13 residues. V lost 7 bases and J 6 bases, leaving 15 bases between the germline ends. CDR1 MNHEY and CDR2 SMNVEV come from the germline V gene (reference sequence).

The V gene is TRBV5-1, the J gene TRBJ2-1; 7 nucleotides align to TRBD1. Per germline, CDR1 SGHRS and CDR2 YFSETQ. This CDR3 spans 14 amino acids. V gave up 4 bases and J gave up 2 bases; unmatched junction bases: 3. CDR3 sequence reads: CASSTQGTYNEQFF. The CDR3 DNA sequence: TGCGCCAGCAGCACACAGGGGACCTACAATGAGCAGTTCTTC.

The chain is built from TRBV19 and TRBJ2-7; D uncertain. The CDR3 spans 11 residues. CDR1 and CDR2 from the germline V gene are LNHDA and SQIVND (reference sequence). Trimming stripped 5 bases from V and 3 bases from J, with 5 bases between. The CDR3 region has the DNA TGTGCCAGTAGTTTGGGCTACGAGCAGTACTTC. Its translation: CASSLGYEQYF.

V usage is TRBV11-1 and J usage is TRBJ1-2, with a possible D match to TRBD1 (6 bases). The V end lost 4 bases, the J end lost 6 bases, and 18 bases lay between the germline ends. The germline V gene encodes CDR1 SGHAT and CDR2 FQDESV (reference sequence). The CDR3 is 15 amino acids. Here the CDR3 reads CASSYGQLLEDGYTF. The CDR3 region has the DNA TGTGCCAGCAGCTATGGACAGCTCCTTGAAGATGGCTACACCTTC.

This clone occurred once. The chain links TRBV19 to TRBJ1-5; D gene ambiguous. Germline assignment: CDR1 LNHDA and CDR2 SQIVND (reference sequence). This CDR3 has 15 residues. V gave up 6 bases and J gave up 3 bases, with 15 bases separating them. The CDR3 here is CASRPAGILNQPQHF. CDR3 bases: TGTGCCAGTAGGCCCGCAGGTATCCTCAATCAGCCCCAGCATTTT.

This chain uses TRBV27 with TRBJ1-2; 9 bases map to TRBD1. The V gene's germline CDR1 is MNHEY and CDR2 SMNVEV (reference sequence). The trim removed 5 bases at V and 1 base at J, leaving 8 bases unmatched. The CDR3 totals 16 residues. The CDR3, as DNA: TGTGCCAGCAGTCCCTGGACAGGGGACGGTAACTATGGCTACACCTTC. Amino acids: CASSPWTGDGNYGYTF.

This sequence joins TRBV7-9 and TRBJ1-5, with D possibly matching TRBD1 (6 bases). The CDR3 has 14 amino acids. The V end was cut by 1 base, the J end by 5 bases, with 9 bases between. CDR1 and CDR2 (germline): SEHNR, FQNEAQ (reference sequence). This chain's CDR3 is CASSLGSGDQPQHF. Here the CDR3 DNA reads TGTGCCAGCAGCTTAGGGTCAGGGGATCAGCCCCAGCATTTT.

This rearrangement joins TRBV7-8 to TRBJ2-7; D may correspond to TRBD1 or TRBD2 (5 bases each). The V gene's germline CDR1 is SGHVS and CDR2 FQNEAQ. Trimming stripped 1 base from V and 0 bases from J, with 16 bases between. The CDR3 has 17 amino acids. The CDR3 loop reads CASSLGSRGVLSYEQYF. In DNA form, the CDR3 reads TGTGCCAGCAGCTTAGGTAGTCGGGGCGTTCTCTCCTACGAGCAGTACTTC.

This rearrangement joins TRBV10-1 to TRBJ1-2, with 7 bases that match TRBD1. The CDR3 sequence is 12 residues long. Trimming took 8 bases from V and 1 from J; bases not matched to a gene: 1. Looked up from germline, CDR1 is WNHNN and CDR2 is SYGVQD (reference sequence). The DNA of the CDR3 is TGCGCCAGCTGGGACAGTAACTATGGCTACACCTTC. It encodes CASWDSNYGYTF.

This clone came up a few times. This rearrangement joins TRBV6-1 to TRBJ1-1, with TRBD1 identical over 8 bases. In germline, CDR1 is MNHNS, CDR2 SASEGT. J gave up 4 bases and V 7 bases, and 11 bases lay outside the gene matches. The CDR3 is 15 residues long. CDR3 in DNA: TGTGCCAGCATCCCGGGCCCCGACAGGGGCACTGAAGCTTTCTTT. Translated, it gives CASIPGPDRGTEAFF.